The 18 T cell receptor beta chains in this list originate from one sample, sequenced in a study of OX40 agonist ivuxolimab in advanced cancers. Data came from immunoSEQ multiplex PCR; TCRdb stores just in-frame clones and leaves some out. Among about 73,000 clones listed, approximately 92% were seen once. Specimen: CD4+ or CD8+ T cells sorted from blood, collected in a trial of the OX40 agonist ivuxolimab. The receptors shown here come from an adult with an advanced solid tumor such as melanoma, head and neck, liver or kidney cancer.

The CDR3 DNA reads as TGTGCCAGCAGCTTATGGGGGACTGGGGCCAACGTCCTGACTTTC. Translation: CASSLWGTGANVLTF. This chain links TRBV7-2 with TRBJ2-6; D may correspond to TRBD1 or TRBD2 (5 bases each). Germline V gene data show CDR1 as SGHTA and CDR2 as FQGNSA. V shed 2 bases and J shed 2 bases, with 7 bases lying between them. The CDR3 runs to 15 residues.

This chain uses TRBV7-3 with TRBJ2-2; D is uncertain. Trimming removed 5 bases from V and 7 bases from J, with 8 bases in between. The germline V gene encodes CDR1 SGHTA and CDR2 FQGTGA. The CDR3 consists of 12 residues. The CDR3 spells CASSPLNGELFF. DNA of the CDR3: TGTGCCAGCAGCCCCCTGAACGGGGAGCTGTTTTTT.

The CDR3 DNA sequence: TGTGCCAGCAGCCGAGGTGGTAGCGGGAGTTACGAGCAGTACTTC. It translates to CASSRGGSGSYEQYF. The chain uses TRBV9 and TRBJ2-7; 9 bases are shared with TRBD2. The CDR3 runs to 15 residues. Germline lookup yields CDR1 SGDLS and CDR2 YYNGEE. Germline trimming cut 4 bases from V and 4 bases from J; bases unmatched to any gene: 9.

The rearrangement links TRBV6-5 to TRBJ2-5; 8 nucleotides agree with TRBD1. The CDR3 contains 15 residues. The ends lost 6 bases at V and 5 bases at J; junction bases unmatched: 11. Germline CDR1 and CDR2: MNHEY and SVGAGI. The CDR3: CASRPDRGPWETQYF. The CDR3, as DNA: TGTGCCAGCAGGCCCGACAGGGGACCCTGGGAGACCCAGTACTTC.

This chain uses TRBV18 with TRBJ2-2; D unclear. Trimming stripped 2 bases from V and 4 bases from J, with 5 bases between. The CDR3 is 13 residues long. Germline lookup yields CDR1 KGHSH and CDR2 LQKENI. The CDR3 reads CASSPVVTGELFF. The CDR3 coding sequence is TGTGCCAGCTCACCAGTGGTCACCGGGGAGCTGTTTTTT.

The V and J genes are TRBV28 and TRBJ2-7, with D possibly being TRBD1 (5 bases). Trimming took off 5 bases at V and 3 bases at J, with 17 bases between the two ends. Germline values: CDR1 MDHEN, CDR2 SYDVKM. CDR3 length: 15 residues. CDR3 sequence reads: CASSLLDRPIYEQYF. The CDR3 DNA reads as TGTGCCAGCAGTCTCCTCGACAGACCGATCTACGAGCAGTACTTC.

The rearrangement joins TRBV7-9 to TRBJ2-3; 7 bases are a match to TRBD2. The junction had 5 bases not matched to a gene; V was cut back by 2 bases and J by 3 bases. The CDR3 extends over 15 amino acids. Per the germline V gene, CDR1 is SEHNR and CDR2 is FQNEAQ (reference sequence). CDR3 loop: CASSLSGGRTDTQYF. CDR3 in DNA: TGTGCCAGCAGCTTATCCGGCGGGAGAACAGATACGCAGTATTTT.

The rearrangement links TRBV30 to TRBJ1-2, with D perhaps TRBD1 (5 bases). The CDR3 runs to 12 residues. V shed 3 bases and J shed 4 bases, with 9 bases lying between them. The germline V gene has CDR1 GTSNPN and CDR2 SVGIG (reference sequence). This CDR3 is CAWSRAAYGYTF. The CDR3, as DNA: TGTGCCTGGAGCAGGGCGGCCTATGGCTACACCTTC.

In its sample, this clone was seen a few times. The chain couples TRBV28 to TRBJ2-3; TRBD1 is a possible D gene (5 bases). The CDR3 is 15 residues long. The germline V gene encodes CDR1 MDHEN and CDR2 SYDVKM. The V end was cut by 4 bases, the J end by 1 base, with 12 bases between. As DNA, the CDR3 is TGTGCCAGCAGTTCCTTGGGGCTGCGCACAGATACGCAGTATTTT. Protein sequence: CASSSLGLRTDTQYF.

The CDR3 nucleotides read TGTGCCTGGTCACCTGACAGCAATCAGCCCCAGCATTTT. Protein: CAWSPDSNQPQHF. This chain uses TRBV30 with TRBJ1-5, with D unclear. The CDR3 runs to 13 residues. Trimming cost V 5 bases and J 1 base, with 9 bases left between them. Germline lookup yields CDR1 GTSNPN and CDR2 SVGIG (reference sequence).

V is TRBV7-3 and J is TRBJ2-2, with D unclear. The germline V gene encodes CDR1 SGHTA and CDR2 FQGTGA. The V end lost 2 bases, the J end lost 7 bases, and 14 bases lay between the germline ends. The CDR3 is 15 residues long. The CDR3 sequence: CASSLSVRSSGELFF. Here the CDR3 DNA reads TGTGCCAGCAGCTTATCGGTGCGAAGTAGCGGGGAGCTGTTTTTT.

The genes are TRBV7-3 and TRBJ1-4; possible D gene TRBD1, 6 bases. Trimming cost V 6 bases and J 2 bases, with 13 bases left between them. From germline, CDR1 is SGHTA and CDR2 FQGTGA. The CDR3 contains 15 residues. In DNA form, the CDR3 reads TGTGCCAGCAGTCTTCGGGGGGCCACTAATGAAAAACTGTTTTTT. Translation gives CASSLRGATNEKLFF.

This clone was recorded a few times. This chain connects TRBV29-1 to TRBJ2-4; TRBD1 aligns across 9 bases. Germline V gene sequence: CDR1 SQVTM, CDR2 ANQGSEA. V dropped 5 bases and J dropped 7; count of bases not matched to a gene: 3. There are 12 residues in the CDR3. In nucleotides, the CDR3 is TGCAGCGTTAGGGACAGGGTTAACATTCAGTACTTC. Translating it yields CSVRDRVNIQYF. The variable domain in full, with the rest retrieved from reference TRBV29-1 and TRBJ2-4, is SAVISQKPSRDICQRGTSLTIQCQVDSQVTMMFWYRQQPGQSLTLIATANQGSEATYESGFVIDKFPISRPNLTFSTLTVSNMSPEDSSIYLCSVRDRVNIQYFGAGTRLSVL.

The chain uses TRBV28 and TRBJ2-3; a possible D gene is TRBD2 (7 bases). V was pared by 6 bases and J by 5 bases, with 12 bases between. Germline V gene lookup returns CDR1 MDHEN and CDR2 SYDVKM. The CDR3 contains 13 residues. The CDR3, as DNA: TGTGCCAGCAGGAGGGGGGGCGGAGATACGCAGTATTTT. Protein sequence: CASRRGGGDTQYF.

The V call is TRBV7-2, the J call TRBJ2-7, with 8 nucleotides matching TRBD2. Germline-derived CDR1 and CDR2 are SGHTA and FQGNSA. V shed 4 bases and J 3 bases; nucleotides not matched to a gene: 2. The CDR3 totals 13 residues. CDR3 residues: CASSSGTSYEQYF. The CDR3 DNA is TGTGCCAGCAGCTCCGGGACTAGCTACGAGCAGTACTTC. Using reference TRBV7-2 and TRBJ2-7 for the parts outside the CDR3, the full variable domain is GAGVSQSPSNKVTEKGKDVELRCDPISGHTALYWYRQSLGQGLEFLIYFQGNSAPDKSGLPSDRFSAERTGGSVSTLTIQRTQQEDSAVYLCASSSGTSYEQYFGPGTRLTVT.

The chain is built from TRBV28 and TRBJ2-7; tentatively, D is TRBD1 or TRBD2 (5 bases each). There are 15 residues in the CDR3. V dropped 5 bases and J dropped 1 base, with 15 bases sitting between them. Germline values: CDR1 MDHEN, CDR2 SYDVKM. The CDR3 loop reads CASSTRWDPSYEQYF. The CDR3 DNA follows: TGTGCCAGCAGTACCCGTTGGGACCCTTCCTACGAGCAGTACTTC.

This clone was observed once. V usage is TRBV6-4 and J usage is TRBJ2-2; TRBD1 or TRBD2 may be the D gene (6 bases each). The CDR3 has 14 amino acids. Per germline, CDR1 MRHNA and CDR2 SNTAGT. V dropped 6 bases and J dropped 1 base, with 9 bases sitting between them. The CDR3 sequence is CASRGGKNTGELFF. The CDR3 DNA reads TGTGCCAGCAGAGGGGGGAAGAACACCGGGGAGCTGTTTTTT.

This chain connects TRBV7-9 to TRBJ2-7; TRBD2 matches 7 bases. The ends lost 1 base at V and 2 bases at J; junction bases unmatched: 5. The CDR3 length is 15 residues. Germline V lookup: CDR1 SEHNR, CDR2 FQNEAQ (reference sequence). CDR3 residues: CASSLDREDPYEQYF. CDR3 DNA: TGTGCCAGCAGCTTAGATCGGGAGGACCCCTACGAGCAGTACTTC.